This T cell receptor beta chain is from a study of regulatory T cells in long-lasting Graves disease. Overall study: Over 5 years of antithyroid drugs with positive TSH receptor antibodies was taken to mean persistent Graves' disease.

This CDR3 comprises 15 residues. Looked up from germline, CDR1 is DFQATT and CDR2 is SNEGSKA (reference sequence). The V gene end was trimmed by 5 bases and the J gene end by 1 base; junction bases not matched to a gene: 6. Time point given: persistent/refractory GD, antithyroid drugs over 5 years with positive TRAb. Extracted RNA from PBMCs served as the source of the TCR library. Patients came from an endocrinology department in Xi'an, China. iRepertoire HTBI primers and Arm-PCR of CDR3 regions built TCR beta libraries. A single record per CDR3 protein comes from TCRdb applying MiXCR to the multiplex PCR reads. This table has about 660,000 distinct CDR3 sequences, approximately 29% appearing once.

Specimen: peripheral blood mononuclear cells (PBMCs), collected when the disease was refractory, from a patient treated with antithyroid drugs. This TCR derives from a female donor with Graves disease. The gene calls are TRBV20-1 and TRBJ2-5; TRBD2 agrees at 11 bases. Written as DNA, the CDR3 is TGCAGTGCTTTAGCGGGAGGGCCGTCCCAAGAGACCCAGTACTTC. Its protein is CSALAGGPSQETQYF.